The next 12 T cell receptor beta chains were all read from a single sample in a study of blood T cells in healthy people across ages. Primed by a sample-barcoded 5' primer and a J-beta primer mix, a second PCR proceeded for roughly 7 to 11 cycles. MiXCR was run by TCRdb on the 5' RACE reads, yielding one entry per CDR3 protein. This table holds 650,000 to 700,000 distinct CDR3 sequences, roughly half found once. Sequences were obtained from blood. These receptors came from a woman older than 75 in good health.

The V call is TRBV27, the J call TRBJ2-1, with D perhaps TRBD2 (6 bases). The CDR3 runs 16 residues. V lost 3 bases to trimming and J lost 1 base, with 13 bases between them. Germline values: CDR1 MNHEY, CDR2 SMNVEV (reference sequence). The CDR3 DNA reads as TGTGCCAGCAGTTTTACCGGGAGACCTTCCTACAATGAGCAGTTCTTC. Translating gives CASSFTGRPSYNEQFF.

Points on this clonotype: This may be a read error, as it is one base from a much larger clone. CDR3 amino acids: CASTLGSFEQYF. CDR3 nucleotide sequence: TGTGCCAGCACGCTAGGTAGTTTTGAGCAGTACTTC. The chain employs TRBV25-1 and TRBJ2-7, with D hard to call. The V end lost 7 bases, the J end lost 7 bases, and 14 bases lay between the germline ends. This CDR3 is 12 amino acids long. In germline, CDR1 is MGHDK, CDR2 SYGVNS.

The rearrangement uses TRBV5-1 and TRBJ1-2; no definite D call. CDR1 and CDR2 (germline): SGHRS, YFSETQ. The germline V and J ends were trimmed by 0 bases and 3 bases, with 6 bases remaining between them. The CDR3 covers 13 residues. CDR3: CASSLVQDYGYTF. As DNA, the CDR3 is TGCGCCAGCAGCTTGGTGCAGGACTATGGCTACACCTTC.

Only one count was recorded for this clonotype. A much larger clone lies one base from this, so it may be a read error. The chain has TRBV7-3 and TRBJ2-1; D is uncertain. The CDR3 runs to 15 residues. Per germline, CDR1 SGHTA and CDR2 FQGTGA. The CDR3 bases are TGTGCCAGCAGCTTAATCCTGACCTCCTACAAGGAGCAGTTCTTC. Amino acid sequence: CASSLILTSYKEQFF.

The sample holds a few counts of this clonotype. This rearrangement joins TRBV5-8 to TRBJ2-5, with a tentative D call TRBD1 (6 bases). V lost 9 bases and J 2 bases, leaving 8 bases between the germline ends. CDR3 length: 11 amino acids. Germline V gene sequence: CDR1 SGHTS, CDR2 YDEGEE. CDR3 bases: TGTGCCACTACAGGGCAAGAGACCCAGTACTTC. Encoded protein: CATTGQETQYF.

This chain links TRBV12-3 or TRBV12-4 with TRBJ2-1; 8 bases align to TRBD2. The CDR3 consists of 18 residues. The J segment lost 7 bases and the V segment lost 1 base, leaving 15 bases of the junction unmatched. The CDR3 region is CASSLEGGITGGPNEQFF. The CDR3 DNA is TGTGCCAGCAGTTTAGAGGGGGGGATAACGGGGGGGCCTAATGAGCAGTTCTTC.

In this sample, this clonotype turned up once. Written as DNA, the CDR3 is TGCAGCGTTGAACCCGGACAGGGGGCGCGCGGCTACACCTTC. As protein: CSVEPGQGARGYTF. The chain has TRBV29-1 and TRBJ1-2; 11 positions match TRBD1. Germline loops: CDR1 SQVTM, CDR2 ANQGSEA. The CDR3 runs 14 residues. The trim removed 2 bases at V and 8 bases at J, leaving 7 bases unmatched.

The V gene is TRBV28, the J gene TRBJ1-6; TRBD1 matches 7 bases. CDR1 and CDR2 (germline): MDHEN, SYDVKM. The CDR3 is 15 residues long. Losses at the gene ends were 6 bases for V and 7 bases for J; bases not matched to a gene: 9. The CDR3 coding sequence is TGTGCCAGCAGCGCCCAGACAGGGAACAATTCACCCCTCCACTTT. Translated, it gives CASSAQTGNNSPLHF. The variable domain in full, completed from reference TRBV28 and TRBJ1-6, reads DVKVTQSSRYLVKRTGEKVFLECVQDMDHENMFWYRQDPGLGLRLIYFSYDVKMKEKGDIPEGYSVSREKKERFSLILESASTNQTSMYLCASSAQTGNNSPLHFGNGTRLTVT.

This clonotype was seen at least ten times. The chain uses TRBV20-1 and TRBJ2-3; D remains ambiguous. The CDR3 extends over 12 amino acids. With 2 bases removed from V and 2 bases from J, the gap between germline ends came to 5 bases. The V gene's germline CDR1 is DFQATT and CDR2 SNEGSKA (reference sequence). CDR3 protein: CSARLFTDTQYF. CDR3 bases: TGCAGTGCTAGACTTTTCACAGATACGCAGTATTTT.

A note on this clonotype: This sequence may be a read error, since a much larger clone differs from it by one base. The J gene is TRBJ2-3, the V gene TRBV29-1; TRBD2 aligns across 8 bases. Germline V gives CDR1 SQVTM, CDR2 ANQGSEA. The CDR3 loop spans 16 amino acids. The CDR3 is CSVEDSSGRLTDTRYF. In DNA form, the CDR3 reads TGCAGCGTTGAAGATTCGAGCGGGAGACTCACAGATACGCGGTATTTT.

This clonotype was counted many times. This chain links TRBV6-1 with TRBJ1-1, with 8 bases that match TRBD1. This CDR3 contains 15 residues. V lost 8 bases, J lost 6 bases, and 14 bases stayed unmatched. The germline gives CDR1 MNHNS, CDR2 SASEGT. The CDR3 region is CASQGRGPRAAEAFF. The CDR3 DNA sequence: TGTGCCAGCCAGGGCAGGGGGCCCCGGGCCGCTGAAGCTTTCTTT.

The sample holds a few counts of this clonotype. This rearrangement joins TRBV28 to TRBJ2-7; D is unclear. The CDR3 is 15 residues long. CDR1 MDHEN and CDR2 SYDVKM come from the germline V gene. The V end was cut by 6 bases, the J end by 4 bases, with 19 bases between. The CDR3 region is CASSPTVLASYEQYF. In DNA form, the CDR3 reads TGTGCCAGCAGCCCCACGGTGCTCGCTTCATACGAGCAGTACTTC.